This entry concerns a single T cell receptor beta chain. A much larger clone lies a single base off, so this may be a read error. The germline CDR1 and CDR2 sequences are SGHVS and FNYEAQ. The CDR3 spans 15 residues. V was clipped by 1 base and J by 6 bases, with 16 bases between them. Using its own MiXCR run on the RT-PCR reads, TCRdb lists one record per CDR3 protein. This table holds about 680,000 distinct CDR3 sequences, 12% to 15% found once. This rearrangement joins TRBV7-6 to TRBJ2-7; weak D call: TRBD2 (5 bases). This sequence originates from a female donor in good health, serving as a healthy control. Sequencing was done on a sample of memory CD4+ T cells from blood. The CDR3 protein is CASSLDASWRGEQYF. The CDR3 DNA is TGTGCCAGCAGCTTAGATGCTAGCTGGAGAGGCGAGCAGTACTTC.